This T cell receptor beta chain emerged from a study of cytomegalovirus exposure and HLA in healthy donors. Germline CDR1 and CDR2: MGHRA and YSYEKL. This CDR3 spans 19 amino acids. Trimming removed 2 bases from V and 4 bases from J, with 23 bases in between. The PCR had 60 Vbeta and 13 Jbeta primers. Using immunoSEQ multiplex PCR, the repertoire was profiled, and TCRdb retains in-frame clones only, with some absent. The sample has around 120,000 clones; over 60% are singletons. The chain uses TRBV4-1 and TRBJ2-2, with D maybe TRBD2 (6 bases). The material sequenced was PBMCs. This clonotype was obtained from a woman under 40 in good health and CMV-seropositive. The chain's CDR3 is CASSQNAPEEAGGTGELFF. The CDR3 region has the DNA TGCGCCAGCAGCCAAAATGCCCCCGAGGAAGCGGGCGGCACCGGGGAGCTGTTTTTT.